The source of this TCR beta chain is a study of shared clonotypes between healthy human individuals. Across the study: Per-donor plates numbered three CD4 naive, three CD4 memory, two CD8 naive and one CD8 memory.

V gave up 3 bases and J gave up 3 bases, with 12 bases separating them. The CDR3 covers 15 residues. CDR1 SGHAT and CDR2 FQNNGV come from the germline V gene. An even split of each subset's genomic DNA across several immunoSEQ plates was performed. Clones were read by immunoSEQ multiplex PCR, and TCRdb kept only the in-frame ones, dropping some. In the table there are approximately 940,000 clones, 70% to 85% of which are singletons. This clone was observed a single time. The antigen is undetermined. Study-level points and caveats: A limitation of the genetic and exposure-history diversity represented arose from few donors.

Sequences were obtained from memory CD4+ T cells sorted from blood. Subset described: CD45RA-negative fraction. The sequence was obtained from a man aged 18-30 years in good health. This chain joins TRBV11-2 and TRBJ2-1; TRBD1 is a possible D gene (5 bases). The CDR3 nucleotides are TGTGCCAGCAGCTTTGACAGTTTTAGCTACAATGAGCAGTTCTTC. Its protein is CASSFDSFSYNEQFF.